This TCR beta chain was recovered during a study of T-cell memory formation after mild COVID-19. In TCRdb, the 5' RACE reads were re-called with MiXCR into one record per CDR3 protein. The sample has approximately 260,000 distinct CDR3 sequences, 16% seen once. Germline CDR1 reads KGHSH; CDR2 reads LQKENI. CDR3 size: 13 residues. With 10 bases removed from V and 0 bases from J, the gap between germline ends came to 12 bases. Sequencing input: PBMCs or a T cell subset sorted from them (not recorded which). This sequence joins TRBV18 and TRBJ1-1; a weak D match, TRBD1 (6 bases). The sequence derives from a man between 18 and 29 years old who had mild COVID-19 (a few samples of this study predate the infection). Cell type and time point are not known. As DNA, the CDR3 is TGTGCCACCCTAAAGGGGGTGAACACTGAAGCTTTCTTT. This translates into CATLKGVNTEAFF.